The text below deals with one T cell receptor (beta chain). V lost 7 bases, J lost 1 base, and 10 bases lay in between. The CDR3 extends over 13 amino acids. This record comes from a study of Ad26.COV2.S vaccination and SARS-CoV-2 variants. TCRdb's copy holds only in-frame clones and misses some; the assay was immunoSEQ multiplex PCR. Here the sample spans roughly 420,000 clones, 85% to 90% being singletons. Regarding treatment: 19 received Ad26.COV2.S at low or high dose, single or two shots; a few received placebo; per-sample allocation not given. Sampling was performed 63 days after the first vaccine or placebo injection.

The genes are TRBV12-3 or TRBV12-4 and TRBJ1-1; maybe TRBD1 (6 bases). The TCR sequence derives from a person between 18 and 59 years old who received the Ad26.COV2.S COVID-19 vaccine or a placebo. This specimen was peripheral blood, taken in a trial of Ad26.COV2.S vaccine versus placebo. The CDR3 DNA reads as TGTGCCAGCATCCAGACAGGGAACACTGAAGCTTTCTTT. This codes for CASIQTGNTEAFF.